The 7 T cell receptor beta chains below all came from one sample that was sequenced in a study of T cell changes during pregnancy in multiple sclerosis. Libraries were prepared by immunoSEQ multiplex PCR; TCRdb keeps only in-frame clonotypes and omits some of them. The profile covers under 85,000 clones, with roughly 88% appearing a single time and approximately 9.5% taken by the ten largest. Specimen: peripheral blood, collected after pregnancy. The receptors were sampled from a female donor in good health, enrolled as a control in a pregnancy study.

The chain links TRBV4-3 to TRBJ1-1; weak D call: TRBD1 (5 bases). Per germline, CDR1 LGHNA and CDR2 YSLEER. Trimming cost V 1 base and J 2 bases, with 8 bases left between them. The CDR3 sequence is 14 residues long. The CDR3 reads CASSQGQGNTEAFF. The CDR3 nucleotides read TGCGCCAGCAGCCAAGGGCAGGGAAACACTGAAGCTTTCTTT.

The chain links TRBV4-3 to TRBJ2-7; 9 bases are shared with TRBD2. CDR1 LGHNA and CDR2 YSLEER come from the germline V gene. This CDR3 has 14 amino acids. J was trimmed by 6 bases and V by 4 bases; bases with no gene match: 7. The CDR3 sequence is CASSPGGGGREQYF. In nucleotides, the CDR3 is TGCGCCAGCAGCCCGGGCGGGGGGGGCCGCGAGCAGTACTTC.

V usage is TRBV30 and J usage is TRBJ1-2; D perhaps matches TRBD1 (5 bases). Germline CDR1 GTSNPN, CDR2 SVGIG (reference sequence). The V end was cut by 0 bases, the J end by 4 bases, with 9 bases between. The CDR3 is 13 residues long. CDR3 protein: CAWSVVGGYGYTF. The CDR3 DNA reads TGTGCCTGGAGTGTAGTGGGGGGCTATGGCTACACCTTC. The variable domain in full, completed from reference TRBV30 and TRBJ1-2, reads SQTIHQWPATLVQPVGSPLSLECTVEGTSNPNLYWYRQAAGRGLQLLFYSVGIGQISSEVPQNLSASRPQDRQFILSSKKLLLSDSGFYLCAWSVVGGYGYTFGSGTRLTVV.

This clone was seen only once. J is TRBJ2-6 and V is TRBV5-1; no definite D call. Germline V gene data show CDR1 as SGHRS and CDR2 as YFSETQ. V gave up 4 bases and J gave up 0 bases, with 11 bases separating them. The CDR3 sequence is 16 residues long. The CDR3 here is CASSVYSSSGANVLTF. The CDR3, as DNA: TGCGCCAGCAGCGTCTACAGCTCCTCTGGGGCCAACGTCCTGACTTTC.

In this sample, this clone turned up once. The chain recombines TRBV29-1 with TRBJ2-7; 7 nucleotides line up with TRBD2. With V trimmed by 0 bases and J by 0 bases, 2 bases remained unmatched. Germline CDR1 reads SQVTM; CDR2 reads ANQGSEA. The CDR3 length is 14 residues. CDR3 sequence: CSVEDPSGSYEQYF. The CDR3 DNA reads TGCAGCGTTGAAGATCCTAGCGGCTCCTACGAGCAGTACTTC.

The chain uses TRBV5-1 and TRBJ2-7, with 7 bases matching TRBD1. The CDR3 consists of 14 residues. Germline values: CDR1 SGHRS, CDR2 YFSETQ. With 4 bases clipped from V and 1 base from J, the junction kept 5 bases outside the gene matches. CDR3 DNA: TGCGCCAGCAGCCCGGGACAGAGGTCCTACGAGCAGTACTTC. This gives the protein CASSPGQRSYEQYF.

The J gene is TRBJ2-7, the V gene TRBV2; 16 bases are shared with TRBD2. This CDR3 is 17 amino acids long. V lost 6 bases, J lost 0 bases, and 5 bases stayed unmatched. Germline lookup yields CDR1 SNHLY and CDR2 FYNNEI. Written as DNA, the CDR3 is TGTGCCAGCAGACCGGGACTAGCGGGAGGGTACTCCTACGAGCAGTACTTC. Translation gives CASRPGLAGGYSYEQYF.